A selection of T cell receptor beta chains follows, all from one sample in a study of tumor-infiltrating lymphocytes in primary liver carcinoma. A single record per CDR3 protein comes from TCRdb applying MiXCR to the multiplex PCR reads. The sample has approximately 110,000 distinct CDR3 sequences, roughly 80% seen once. Specimen: liver tumor tissue from sampling region 3. Receptor source: a man between 40 and 49 years old with primary liver carcinoma and hepatitis B virus infection. CDR3s include the opening cysteine and the closing phenylalanine or tryptophan. The order of the fields is V gene, J gene, CDR3 protein.

v_gene: TRBV5-1
j_gene: TRBJ2-1
CDR3aa: CASSLEWVPSGSTGEYFF

v_gene: TRBV10-3
j_gene: TRBJ1-2
CDR3aa: CVIRESGQGPYGYTF

v_gene: TRBV29-1
j_gene: TRBJ2-5
CDR3aa: CSLGGSGPLETQYF

v_gene: TRBV7-8
j_gene: TRBJ1-2
CDR3aa: CASSLGQNHGYTF

v_gene: TRBV4-1
j_gene: TRBJ2-5
CDR3aa: CASSPLPGRQETQYF

v_gene: TRBV6-1
j_gene: TRBJ2-4
CDR3aa: CASSDAGIAKKIQYF

v_gene: TRBV29-1
j_gene: TRBJ2-7
CDR3aa: CSAVSPTYELYF

v_gene: TRBV11-3
j_gene: TRBJ1-5
CDR3aa: CASSSNLGVAQPQHF

v_gene: TRBV19
j_gene: TRBJ1-6
CDR3aa: CASRNVDNSRLHF

v_gene: TRBV6-5
j_gene: TRBJ2-5
CDR3aa: CASCSPGETQCF

v_gene: TRBV4-3
j_gene: TRBJ2-3
CDR3aa: CASSQDLKTPGTQYF

v_gene: TRBV28
j_gene: TRBJ2-2
CDR3aa: CTSTSVEGRSGELFF

v_gene: TRBV29-1
j_gene: TRBJ2-2
CDR3aa: CSVAWRVGRTGELFF

v_gene: TRBV6-2/TRBV6-3
j_gene: TRBJ2-7
CDR3aa: CASNYEIPYGQYF

v_gene: TRBV6-2/TRBV6-3
j_gene: TRBJ2-3
CDR3aa: CASSFLGRLGGDTQYF

v_gene: TRBV28
j_gene: TRBJ1-2
CDR3aa: CASSTPPGTGTYSYTF

v_gene: TRBV4-3
j_gene: TRBJ1-4
CDR3aa: CASSQDLAGGGFEELFF

v_gene: TRBV11-2
j_gene: TRBJ2-1
CDR3aa: CAIPATGGRGQFF

v_gene: TRBV5-1
j_gene: TRBJ2-3
CDR3aa: CSSSLVGSGVTDTQYF

v_gene: TRBV12-3/TRBV12-4
j_gene: TRBJ2-7
CDR3aa: CANSLAELGEQYF

v_gene: TRBV6-2/TRBV6-3
j_gene: TRBJ1-5
CDR3aa: CASRPSNRTQPQHF

v_gene: TRBV20-1
j_gene: TRBJ2-7
CDR3aa: CSAKNGPYEQYF

v_gene: TRBV10-3
j_gene: TRBJ2-7
CDR3aa: CAINESVQPVRRAYEHYF

v_gene: TRBV14
j_gene: TRBJ2-1
CDR3aa: CASSAVAGGFYNEQFF

v_gene: TRBV29-1
j_gene: TRBJ2-1
CDR3aa: CSGTSGRTNEQFF

v_gene: TRBV2
j_gene: TRBJ1-1
CDR3aa: CASRILGGNTEAFF

v_gene: TRBV6-1
j_gene: NA
CDR3aa: CTSSESPTQFF

v_gene: TRBV5-6
j_gene: TRBJ1-1
CDR3aa: CASSLEKVTSTEAFF

v_gene: TRBV13
j_gene: TRBJ2-1
CDR3aa: CVSSWRGLAGGLRSYNEQFF

v_gene: TRBV30
j_gene: TRBJ2-3
CDR3aa: CTWNVGLANTQYF

v_gene: TRBV6-2/TRBV6-3
j_gene: TRBJ2-7
CDR3aa: CASNDTKGRYEQYF

v_gene: TRBV28
j_gene: TRBJ2-5
CDR3aa: CASSFRQVQETHYF

v_gene: TRBV5-1
j_gene: TRBJ2-1
CDR3aa: CVSSSRGSSSYNEQFF

v_gene: TRBV6-6
j_gene: TRBJ2-5
CDR3aa: CASCYKEAQYF

v_gene: TRBV29-1
j_gene: TRBJ1-2
CDR3aa: CGAGQCNYGYTF

v_gene: TRBV5-1
j_gene: TRBJ2-7
CDR3aa: CASSFAGITSYEQYF